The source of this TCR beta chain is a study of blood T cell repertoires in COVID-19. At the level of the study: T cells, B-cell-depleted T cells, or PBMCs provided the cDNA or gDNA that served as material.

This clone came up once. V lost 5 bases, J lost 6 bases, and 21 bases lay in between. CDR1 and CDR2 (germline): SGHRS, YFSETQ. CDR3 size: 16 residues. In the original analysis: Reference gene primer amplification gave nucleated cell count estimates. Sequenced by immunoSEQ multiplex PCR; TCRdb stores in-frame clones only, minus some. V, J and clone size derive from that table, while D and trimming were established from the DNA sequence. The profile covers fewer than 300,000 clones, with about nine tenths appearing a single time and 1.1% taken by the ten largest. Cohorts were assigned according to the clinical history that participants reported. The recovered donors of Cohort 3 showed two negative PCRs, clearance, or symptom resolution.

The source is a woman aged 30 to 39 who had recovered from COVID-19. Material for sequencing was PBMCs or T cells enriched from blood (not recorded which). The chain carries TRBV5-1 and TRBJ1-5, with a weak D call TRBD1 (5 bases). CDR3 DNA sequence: TGCGCCAGCAGACCGGCTGGGGGGAGAAGGTCTCAGCCCCAGCATTTT. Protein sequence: CASRPAGGRRSQPQHF.